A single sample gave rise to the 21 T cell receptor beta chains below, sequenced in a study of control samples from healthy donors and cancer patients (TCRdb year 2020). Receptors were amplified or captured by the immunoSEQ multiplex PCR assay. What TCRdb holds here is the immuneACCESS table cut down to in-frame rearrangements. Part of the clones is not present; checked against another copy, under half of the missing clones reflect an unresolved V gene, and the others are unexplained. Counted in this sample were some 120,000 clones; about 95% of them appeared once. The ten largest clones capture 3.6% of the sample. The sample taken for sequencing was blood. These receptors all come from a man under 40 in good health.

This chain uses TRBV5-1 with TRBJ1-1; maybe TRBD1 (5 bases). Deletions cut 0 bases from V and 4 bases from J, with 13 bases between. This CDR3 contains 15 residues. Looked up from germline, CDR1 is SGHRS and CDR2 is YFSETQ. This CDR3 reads CASSLDGQGGTEAFF. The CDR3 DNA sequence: TGCGCCAGCAGCTTGGATGGGCAGGGCGGCACTGAAGCTTTCTTT.

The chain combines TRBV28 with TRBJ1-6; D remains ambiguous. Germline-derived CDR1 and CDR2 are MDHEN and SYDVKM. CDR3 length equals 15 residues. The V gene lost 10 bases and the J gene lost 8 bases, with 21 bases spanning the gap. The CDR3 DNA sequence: TGTGCCATCCCCAAATCGGGCCCGATTTATTCACCCCTCCACTTT. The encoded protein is CAIPKSGPIYSPLHF.

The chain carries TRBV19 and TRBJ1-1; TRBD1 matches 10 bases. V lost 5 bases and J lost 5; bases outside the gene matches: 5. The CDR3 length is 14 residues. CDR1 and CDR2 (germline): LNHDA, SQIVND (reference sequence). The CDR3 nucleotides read TGTGCCAGTAGTTCCGGGACAGGGGTAACTGAAGCTTTCTTT. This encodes CASSSGTGVTEAFF. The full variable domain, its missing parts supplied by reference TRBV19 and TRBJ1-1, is DGGITQSPKYLFRKEGQNVTLSCEQNLNHDAMYWYRQDPGQGLRLIYYSQIVNDFQKGDIAEGYSVSREKKESFPLTVTSAQKNPTAFYLCASSSGTGVTEAFFGQGTRLTVV.

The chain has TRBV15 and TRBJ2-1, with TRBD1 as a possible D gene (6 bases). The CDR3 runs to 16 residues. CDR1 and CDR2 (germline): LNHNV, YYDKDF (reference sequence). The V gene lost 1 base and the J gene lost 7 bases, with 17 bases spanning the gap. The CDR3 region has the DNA TGTGCCACCAGCAGAGGTTCAAGTAGGGGGAGAAATGAGCAGTTCTTC. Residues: CATSRGSSRGRNEQFF. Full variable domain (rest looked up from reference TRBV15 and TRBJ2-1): DAMVIQNPRYQVTQFGKPVTLSCSQTLNHNVMYWYQQKSSQAPKLLFHYYDKDFNNEADTPDNFQSRRPNTSFCFLDIRSPGLGDTAMYLCATSRGSSRGRNEQFFGPGTRLTVL.

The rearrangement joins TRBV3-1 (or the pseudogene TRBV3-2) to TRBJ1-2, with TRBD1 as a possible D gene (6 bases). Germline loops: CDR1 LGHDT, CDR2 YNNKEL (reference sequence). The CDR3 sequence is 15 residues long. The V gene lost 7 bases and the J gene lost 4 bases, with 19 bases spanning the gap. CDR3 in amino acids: CASTLGGDHSYGYTF. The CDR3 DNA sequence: TGTGCCAGCACCCTAGGGGGGGATCATAGCTATGGCTACACCTTC.

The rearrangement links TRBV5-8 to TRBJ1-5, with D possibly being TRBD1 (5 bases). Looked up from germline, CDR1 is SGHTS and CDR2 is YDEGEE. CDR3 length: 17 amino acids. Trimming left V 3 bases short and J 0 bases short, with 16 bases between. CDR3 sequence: CASSWGPLRSSNQPQHF. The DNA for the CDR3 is TGTGCCAGCAGCTGGGGCCCGCTGCGTTCTAGCAATCAGCCCCAGCATTTT.

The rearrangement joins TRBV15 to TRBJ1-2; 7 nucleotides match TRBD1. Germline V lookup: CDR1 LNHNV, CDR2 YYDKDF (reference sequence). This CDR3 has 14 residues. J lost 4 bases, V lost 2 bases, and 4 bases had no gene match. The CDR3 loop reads CATSRTGTAYGYTF. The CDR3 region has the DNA TGTGCCACCAGCAGAACCGGGACAGCCTATGGCTACACCTTC.

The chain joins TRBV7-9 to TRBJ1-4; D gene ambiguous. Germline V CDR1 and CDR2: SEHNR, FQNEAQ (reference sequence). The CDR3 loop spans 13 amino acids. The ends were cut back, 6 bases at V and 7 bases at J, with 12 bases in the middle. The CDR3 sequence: CASRPPAGEKLFF. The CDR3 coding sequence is TGTGCCAGCAGGCCCCCCGCAGGTGAAAAACTGTTTTTT. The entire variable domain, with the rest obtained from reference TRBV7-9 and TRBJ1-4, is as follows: DTGVSQNPRHKITKRGQNVTFRCDPISEHNRLYWYRQTLGQGPEFLTYFQNEAQLEKSRLLSDRFSAERPKGSFSTLEIQRTEQGDSAMYLCASRPPAGEKLFFGSGTQLSVL.

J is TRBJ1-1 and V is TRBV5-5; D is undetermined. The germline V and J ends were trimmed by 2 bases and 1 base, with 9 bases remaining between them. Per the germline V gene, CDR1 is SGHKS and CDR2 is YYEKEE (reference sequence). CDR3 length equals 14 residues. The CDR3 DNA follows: TGTGCCAGCAGCTTCCCTTTTAAGAACACTGAAGCTTTCTTT. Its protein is CASSFPFKNTEAFF.

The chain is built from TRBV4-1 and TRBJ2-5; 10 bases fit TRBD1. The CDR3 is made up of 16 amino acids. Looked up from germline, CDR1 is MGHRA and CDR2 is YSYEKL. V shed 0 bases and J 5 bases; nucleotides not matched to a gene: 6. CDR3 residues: CASSQDPGQGRETQYF. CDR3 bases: TGCGCCAGCAGCCAAGATCCGGGACAGGGGCGGGAGACCCAGTACTTC.

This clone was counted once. The CDR3 DNA reads TGTGCCAGCAGCGCAGGACAGGGCGGGGGTGAAAAACTGTTTTTT. It translates to CASSAGQGGGEKLFF. The J gene is TRBJ1-4, the V gene TRBV9; 8 bases align to TRBD1. Germline V gene sequence: CDR1 SGDLS, CDR2 YYNGEE. This CDR3 has 15 residues. V trimming: 3 bases; J trimming: 7 bases; junction bases outside the gene matches: 8. The full variable domain, rest sourced from reference TRBV9 and TRBJ1-4, is DSGVTQTPKHLITATGQRVTLRCSPRSGDLSVYWYQQSLDQGLQFLIQYYNGEERAKGNILERFSAQQFPDLHSELNLSSLELGDSALYFCASSAGQGGGEKLFFGSGTQLSVL.

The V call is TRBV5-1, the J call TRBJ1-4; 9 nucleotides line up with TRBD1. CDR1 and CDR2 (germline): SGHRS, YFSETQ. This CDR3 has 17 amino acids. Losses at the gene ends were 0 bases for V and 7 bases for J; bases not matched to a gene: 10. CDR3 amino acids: CASSLEGTGGVGEKLFF. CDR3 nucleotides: TGCGCCAGCAGCTTGGAGGGTACAGGGGGCGTGGGTGAAAAACTGTTTTTT.

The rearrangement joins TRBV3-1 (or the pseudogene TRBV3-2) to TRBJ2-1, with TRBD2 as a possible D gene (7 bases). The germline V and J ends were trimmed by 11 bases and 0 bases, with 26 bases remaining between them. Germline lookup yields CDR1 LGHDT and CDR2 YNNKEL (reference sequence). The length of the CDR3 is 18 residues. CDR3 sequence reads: CASRGGGPKFCSYNEQFF. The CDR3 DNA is TGTGCCTCCCGGGGAGGGGGACCCAAATTCTGCTCCTACAATGAGCAGTTCTTC.

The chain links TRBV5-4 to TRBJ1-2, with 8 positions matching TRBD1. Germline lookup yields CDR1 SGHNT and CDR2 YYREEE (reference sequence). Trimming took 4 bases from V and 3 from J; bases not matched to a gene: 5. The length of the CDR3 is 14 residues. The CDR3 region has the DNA TGTGCCAGCAGCCTGGACAGGGAGTACTATGGCTACACCTTC. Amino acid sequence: CASSLDREYYGYTF.

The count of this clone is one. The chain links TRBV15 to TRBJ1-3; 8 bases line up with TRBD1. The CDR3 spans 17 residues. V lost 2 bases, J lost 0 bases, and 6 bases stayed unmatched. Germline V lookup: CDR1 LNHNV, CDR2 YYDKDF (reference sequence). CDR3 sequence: CATSRKSGQGSGNTIYF. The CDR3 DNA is TGTGCCACCAGCAGAAAGAGTGGACAGGGCTCTGGAAACACCATATATTTT.

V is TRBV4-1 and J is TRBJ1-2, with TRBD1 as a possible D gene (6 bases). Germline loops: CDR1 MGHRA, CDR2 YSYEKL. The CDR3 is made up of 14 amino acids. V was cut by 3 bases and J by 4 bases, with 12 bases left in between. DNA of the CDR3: TGCGCCAGCAGCCAGGGCGGGGGCTTCTATGGCTACACCTTC. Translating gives CASSQGGGFYGYTF.

DNA for the CDR3: TGTGCCAGCAGCTTGGCCGGACAGGATGGCTACACCTTC. Translation gives CASSLAGQDGYTF. The V gene is TRBV5-4, the J gene TRBJ1-2; TRBD1 matches 7 bases. CDR3 length: 13 residues. J gave up 6 bases and V 0 bases, and 2 bases lay outside the gene matches. The germline V gene has CDR1 SGHNT and CDR2 YYREEE (reference sequence).

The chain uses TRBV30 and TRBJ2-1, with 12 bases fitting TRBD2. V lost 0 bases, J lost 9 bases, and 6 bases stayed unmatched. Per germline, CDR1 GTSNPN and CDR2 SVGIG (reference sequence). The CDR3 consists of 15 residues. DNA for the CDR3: TGTGCCTGGAGTGTAGCTAGCGGGGGGGCCACTGAGCAGTTCTTC. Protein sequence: CAWSVASGGATEQFF.

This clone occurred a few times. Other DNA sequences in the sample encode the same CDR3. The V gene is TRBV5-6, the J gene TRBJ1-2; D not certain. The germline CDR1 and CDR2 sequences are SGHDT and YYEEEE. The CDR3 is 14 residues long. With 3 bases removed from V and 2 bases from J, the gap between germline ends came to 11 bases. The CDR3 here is CASSSGGRNYGYTF. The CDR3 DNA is TGTGCCAGCAGCTCGGGAGGTAGAAACTATGGCTACACCTTC.

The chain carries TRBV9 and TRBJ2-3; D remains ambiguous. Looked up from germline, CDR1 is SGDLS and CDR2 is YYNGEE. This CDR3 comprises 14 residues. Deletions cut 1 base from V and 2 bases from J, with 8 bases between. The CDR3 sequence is CASSVNPNTDTQYF. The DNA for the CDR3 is TGTGCCAGCAGCGTAAACCCGAACACAGATACGCAGTATTTT. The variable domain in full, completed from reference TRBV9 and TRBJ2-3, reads DSGVTQTPKHLITATGQRVTLRCSPRSGDLSVYWYQQSLDQGLQFLIQYYNGEERAKGNILERFSAQQFPDLHSELNLSSLELGDSALYFCASSVNPNTDTQYFGPGTRLTVL.

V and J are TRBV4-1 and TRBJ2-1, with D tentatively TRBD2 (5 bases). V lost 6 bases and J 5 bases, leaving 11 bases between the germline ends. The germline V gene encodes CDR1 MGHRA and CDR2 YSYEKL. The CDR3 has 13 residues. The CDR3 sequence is CASSYARDNEQFF. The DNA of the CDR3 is TGCGCCAGCAGTTATGCGAGGGACAATGAGCAGTTCTTC.